Sequencing of this TCR beta chain was carried out in a study of T cells of healthy individuals. Via MiXCR, TCRdb re-called the 5' RACE reads, giving one row per CDR3 protein. The sample yields 60,000 to 75,000 distinct CDR3 sequences, around 15% seen once. J lost 3 bases, V lost 4 bases, and 7 bases had no gene match. The germline CDR1 and CDR2 sequences are LGHNA and YNFKEQ. CDR3 size: 16 residues. The chain joins TRBV4-2 to TRBJ2-3; 10 positions agree with TRBD2. The receptor's source is a human donor in good health. The CDR3 bases are TGTGCCAGCAGCCTTTCCAGCGGGGGGGCGACAGATACGCAGTATTTT. Translating it yields CASSLSSGGATDTQYF.